This T cell receptor beta chain was recorded in a study of blood T cells in healthy people across ages. V dropped 2 bases and J dropped 7; count of bases not matched to a gene: 11. The CDR3 sequence is 14 residues long. CDR1 is DFQATT, CDR2 SNEGSKA, per germline (reference sequence). Next came a second PCR, run for roughly 6 to 11 cycles, which used a sample-barcoded 5' primer along with a J-beta primer mix. TCRdb itself ran the 5' RACE reads through MiXCR, one entry per CDR3 protein. The sample holds some 1.5 million distinct CDR3 sequences, under 30% seen once. The source is a woman aged 30 to 39 in good health. The chain uses TRBV20-1 and TRBJ2-7; TRBD1 aligns across 7 bases. Sample: blood. CDR3 coding DNA: TGCAGTGCTAGAACGACAGGGCCGGTTAAAGAGCAGTACTTC. Translated, it gives CSARTTGPVKEQYF.